Following are 16 T cell receptor beta chains from one sample sequenced in a study of shared clonotypes between healthy human individuals. Positive CCR7 selection of CD45RO-negative cells yielded the naive CD8 cells, and terminally differentiated effector memory CD45RA+ cells were excluded. Sequencing was performed with immunoSEQ multiplex PCR; in TCRdb, only in-frame clones are kept and a portion is missing. The sample includes just over 2,000,000 clones, about 95% seen only once; the top ten take about 1.1%. Sequencing was carried out using naive CD8+ T cells sorted from blood. The source of these receptors is a man between 18 and 35 years old in good health.

The count of this clone is one. The V gene is TRBV27, the J gene TRBJ2-7; 7 bases match TRBD1. Germline CDR1 is MNHEY and CDR2 is SMNVEV (reference sequence). CDR3 length: 15 residues. The V segment lost 5 bases and the J segment 4 bases; nucleotides outside the gene matches: 11. CDR3 nucleotides: TGTGCCAGCAGTCCCCAGGGGGTATTATTTTACGAGCAGTACTTC. Translated, it gives CASSPQGVLFYEQYF.

V is TRBV6-5 and J is TRBJ2-7, with 7 bases aligning to TRBD2. Germline V lookup: CDR1 MNHEY, CDR2 SVGAGI. The CDR3 totals 14 residues. Trimming at V came to 5 bases and at J to 2 bases, leaving 6 bases not matched to a gene. CDR3 nucleotides: TGTGCCAGCAGTATTACTAGCGCCGCCTACGAGCAGTACTTC. It is translated as CASSITSAAYEQYF.

CDR3 protein: CASIPRLAGGCCEQFF. The CDR3 DNA reads TGCGCCAGCATTCCCAGACTAGCGGGGGGGTGTTGTGAGCAGTTCTTC. The J gene is TRBJ2-1, the V gene TRBV10-1; TRBD2 agrees at 14 bases. V shed 7 bases, J shed 9 bases, and the junction held 11 bases outside the gene matches. The CDR3 consists of 16 residues. Germline V gene data show CDR1 as WNHNN and CDR2 as SYGVQD (reference sequence).

J is TRBJ2-5 and V is TRBV27; 7 bases align to TRBD2. CDR3 length: 15 amino acids. Germline V gene lookup returns CDR1 MNHEY and CDR2 SMNVEV (reference sequence). V lost 0 bases, J lost 7 bases, and 8 bases stayed unmatched. CDR3 region: CASSLSSSGTGTQYF. CDR3 coding DNA: TGTGCCAGCAGTTTATCGTCTAGCGGTACTGGGACCCAGTACTTC.

Concerning this clone itself: At one end the junction does not follow the germline gene, possibly because of a read error. The CDR3 nucleotides read TGTGCAAGCAGCTTCCCACAGATAGGGACGTACACAGATACGCAGTATTTT. This translates into CASSFPQIGTYTDTQYF. The genes are TRBV11-2 and TRBJ2-3; D possibly matches TRBD1 or TRBD2 (5 bases each). CDR3 size: 17 residues. The germline V gene encodes CDR1 SGHAT and CDR2 FQNNGV.

The chain carries TRBV30 and TRBJ2-5; 7 positions agree with TRBD2. J lost 0 bases, V lost 5 bases, and 15 bases had no gene match. The germline V gene encodes CDR1 GTSNPN and CDR2 SVGIG (reference sequence). This CDR3 comprises 17 residues. CDR3 sequence: CAWLGGVPRPYQETQYF. The CDR3 DNA follows: TGTGCCTGGCTGGGAGGGGTCCCCCGCCCATACCAAGAGACCCAGTACTTC.

The V gene is TRBV11-1, the J gene TRBJ2-3; 11 bases line up with TRBD1. This CDR3 has 16 amino acids. The germline CDR1 and CDR2 sequences are SGHAT and FQDESV (reference sequence). V dropped 2 bases and J dropped 5; count of bases not matched to a gene: 6. CDR3 sequence (DNA): TGTGCCAGCAGCTTATTGGGGACAGGGGGAGTAGATACGCAGTATTTT. As protein: CASSLLGTGGVDTQYF.

As concerns this clone: The same CDR3 also results from other DNA sequences found in this sample. CDR3: CASSMGSMNTEAFF. The CDR3 nucleotides are TGTGCCAGTAGTATGGGGAGCATGAACACTGAAGCTTTCTTT. The V and J genes are TRBV19 and TRBJ1-1, with D hard to call. This CDR3 contains 14 residues. V lost 3 bases and J lost 0, with 8 bases in between. CDR1 LNHDA and CDR2 SQIVND come from the germline V gene (reference sequence).

This chain joins TRBV19 and TRBJ2-7, with D unresolved. CDR1 LNHDA and CDR2 SQIVND come from the germline V gene (reference sequence). This CDR3 region has 13 residues. V shed 5 bases and J shed 3 bases, with 11 bases lying between them. In nucleotides, the CDR3 is TGTGCCAGTAGTTGGAGAACGGGCTACGAGCAGTACTTC. Translation: CASSWRTGYEQYF.

This rearrangement joins TRBV6-6 to TRBJ2-7; tentatively, D is TRBD1 (5 bases). From germline, CDR1 is MNHNY and CDR2 SVGAGI (reference sequence). Trimming removed 8 bases from V and 3 bases from J, with 11 bases in between. This CDR3 is 12 amino acids long. CDR3 amino acids: CASEKGDYEQYF. The CDR3 DNA sequence: TGTGCCAGCGAAAAAGGGGACTACGAGCAGTACTTC.

In DNA form, the CDR3 reads TGTGCCAGCAGCTTAATCGGGGGGCGGGAGAGAACTAATGAGCAGTTCTTC. This translates into CASSLIGGRERTNEQFF. The V call is TRBV7-9, the J call TRBJ2-1; D perhaps matches TRBD2 (7 bases). The V end lost 2 bases, the J end lost 7 bases, and 21 bases lay between the germline ends. The CDR3 spans 17 residues. The germline V gene encodes CDR1 SEHNR and CDR2 FQNEAQ (reference sequence). Full variable domain (missing parts from reference TRBV7-9 and TRBJ2-1): DTGVSQNPRHKITKRGQNVTFRCDPISEHNRLYWYRQTLGQGPEFLTYFQNEAQLEKSRLLSDRFSAERPKGSFSTLEIQRTEQGDSAMYLCASSLIGGRERTNEQFFGPGTRLTVL.

Comments on this clone: The same CDR3 is also encoded by other DNA sequences in this sample. V usage is TRBV27 and J usage is TRBJ2-3; D is ambiguous. This CDR3 has 13 residues. From germline, CDR1 is MNHEY and CDR2 SMNVEV (reference sequence). V was pared by 6 bases and J by 3 bases, with 10 bases between. In DNA, the CDR3 is TGTGCCAGCAGCCCCCCCCTTACAGATACGCAGTATTTT. This encodes CASSPPLTDTQYF.

The gene calls are TRBV4-1 and TRBJ2-7, with 9 bases aligning to TRBD2. The germline gives CDR1 MGHRA, CDR2 YSYEKL. V lost 1 base and J lost 1; bases outside the gene matches: 8. The CDR3 loop spans 17 amino acids. The CDR3 nucleotides read TGCGCCAGCAGCCAAGTGCCGGGCGGGAGGGGTTCCTACGAGCAGTACTTC. It codes for CASSQVPGGRGSYEQYF.

The rearrangement links TRBV4-3 to TRBJ1-5; a weak D match, TRBD1 (6 bases). The CDR3 contains 15 residues. Germline V gene lookup returns CDR1 LGHNA and CDR2 YSLEER. The V gene lost 4 bases and the J gene lost 0 bases, with 10 bases spanning the gap. The CDR3 DNA sequence: TGCGCCAGCAGCCCCGGGACAAGTAGCAATCAGCCCCAGCATTTT. As protein: CASSPGTSSNQPQHF.

This chain connects TRBV4-3 to TRBJ1-3; D gene uncertain. The CDR3 contains 16 residues. The germline V gene encodes CDR1 LGHNA and CDR2 YSLEER. The ends were cut back, 0 bases at V and 1 base at J, with 10 bases in the middle. CDR3: CASSQDFRGSGNTIYF. The CDR3 coding sequence is TGCGCCAGCAGCCAAGATTTTCGGGGTTCTGGAAACACCATATATTTT.

The chain uses TRBV6-4 and TRBJ2-3; TRBD2 is a possible D gene (6 bases). Deletions cut 0 bases from V and 8 bases from J, with 6 bases between. Germline V gene data show CDR1 as MRHNA and CDR2 as SNTAGT. CDR3 length equals 12 residues. The CDR3 DNA reads TGTGCCAGCAGTGACTCGGGGGGTACGCAGTATTTT. Residues: CASSDSGGTQYF.